This is a list of T cell receptor beta chains from one sample in a study of breast tumors, draining lymph nodes, adjacent tissues. Using its own MiXCR run on the multiplex PCR reads, TCRdb lists one record per CDR3 protein. The sample lists over 10,000 distinct CDR3 sequences, approximately 62% occurring once. The material sequenced was tumor-adjacent breast tissue. The origin of the receptors is a female donor with breast cancer. Some clones in this sample may be carry-over from other donors' samples. The CDR3 runs from the conserved cysteine through the conserved F or W. Clone size is not always given. Where it is, it says once, few, many or a class for expanded clones.

size: few
V: TRBV19
CDR3: CASSIGREWRDTQYF

size: many
V: TRBV7-9
CDR3: CASSLEGGLNTEAFF

size: many
V: TRBV4-1
CDR3: CASSTRTGRGQPQHF

size: medium-sized
V: TRBV9
CDR3: CASSVGASGAYNEQFF

size: .
V: TRBV20-1
CDR3: CSAIPSQGAGEKLFF

size: many
V: TRBV19
CDR3: CASSPSGNQPQHF

size: .
V: TRBV7-8
CDR3: CASSFYICSANTPAGAVYEQYF

size: once
V: TRBV20-1
CDR3: CSANDLNTGELFF

size: .
V: TRBV10-1
CDR3: CASSESVTSGTPYEQYF

size: few
V: TRBV9
CDR3: CASSLRWDKYEQYF

size: .
V: TRBV3-1
CDR3: CASSQGRTSGFSEQYF

size: .
V: TRBV7-9
CDR3: CASSMDRGKNRDTQYF

size: .
V: TRBV19
CDR3: CASSTSGPSRGYTF

size: .
V: TRBV14
CDR3: CASSRGFREVF

size: .
V: TRBV7-8
CDR3: CASSLIGRAHGYTF

size: .
V: TRBV11-2
CDR3: CASSLRGGRRQETQYF

size: .
V: TRBV7-9
CDR3: CASSFETTDTQYF

size: .
V: TRBV4-1
CDR3: CASSQDGTSAGTDTQYF

size: .
V: TRBV30
CDR3: CAWSLKAGAGNTEAFF

size: .
V: TRBV4-3
CDR3: CASSRRQGETGELFF

size: many
V: TRBV28
CDR3: CASIKTDTQYF

size: .
V: TRBV19
CDR3: CASNRQGSWSGANVLTF

size: .
V: TRBV5-1
CDR3: CASSLRTNEQYF

size: many
V: TRBV30
CDR3: CAWSVLRTLSTDTQYF

size: medium-sized
V: TRBV4-3
CDR3: CASSQVVTGGIGGYTF

size: .
V: TRBV25-1
CDR3: CASSEWGSPGNTIYF

size: .
V: TRBV5-5
CDR3: CASSMGTDLYEQYF

size: .
V: TRBV6-2/TRBV6-3
CDR3: CASARGRGEQFF

size: .
V: TRBV20-1
CDR3: CSGMQGAGEKLFF

size: many
V: TRBV18
CDR3: CASSPGTVANYGYTF

size: many
V: TRBV20-1
CDR3: CSARETVAGALRETQYF

size: medium-sized
V: TRBV20-1
CDR3: CSASGGGFTDTQYF

size: many
V: TRBV12-3/TRBV12-4
CDR3: CASSLETSQETQYF

size: .
V: TRBV7-8
CDR3: CASSLESYLAHEQYF

size: many
V: TRBV6-2/TRBV6-3
CDR3: CASSLGPNEQFF

size: few
V: TRBV2
CDR3: CASSGLGGGTGELLF

size: medium-sized
V: TRBV20-1
CDR3: CSVIDYNEQFF

size: medium-sized
V: TRBV5-1
CDR3: CASSFSWNSYEQYF

size: once
V: TRBV20-1
CDR3: CSARDLGEGYTF

size: .
V: TRBV9
CDR3: CASSVLEGVDNSPLHF

size: .
V: TRBV13
CDR3: CASSTIGQGYGYTF

size: .
V: TRBV5-1
CDR3: CASSFSGANEKLFF

size: .
V: TRBV10-3
CDR3: CAIRAGGSGELFF

size: .
V: TRBV29-1
CDR3: CSVRTSEKLFF

size: .
V: TRBV7-2
CDR3: CASSSIRGEKLFF

size: .
V: TRBV11-3
CDR3: CASSWAPGRRSYNSPLHF

size: .
V: TRBV7-3
CDR3: CASRDGSRDGSSGANVLTF

size: once
V: TRBV4-1
CDR3: CASSPKRGDTQYF

size: medium-sized
V: TRBV20-1
CDR3: CSARDPAQGSGETQYF

size: .
V: TRBV19
CDR3: CASSLGTSGRIASTDTQYF

size: .
V: TRBV2
CDR3: CATRDSYNSPLHF

size: .
V: TRBV10-1
CDR3: CATRDRLTYEQYF

size: many
V: TRBV19
CDR3: CASTSPWVHYEQYF

size: .
V: TRBV2
CDR3: CASSTQQVQETQYF